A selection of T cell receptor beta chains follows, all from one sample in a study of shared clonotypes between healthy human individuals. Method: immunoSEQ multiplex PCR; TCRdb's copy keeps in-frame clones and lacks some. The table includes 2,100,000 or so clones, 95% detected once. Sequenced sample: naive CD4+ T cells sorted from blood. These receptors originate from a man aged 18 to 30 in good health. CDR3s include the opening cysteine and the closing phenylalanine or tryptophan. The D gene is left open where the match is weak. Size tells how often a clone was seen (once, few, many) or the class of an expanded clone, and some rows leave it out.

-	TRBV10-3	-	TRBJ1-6	TGTGCCATCAGTGCAGGGGACTCCTATAATTCACCCCTCCACTTT	CAISAGDSYNSPLHF
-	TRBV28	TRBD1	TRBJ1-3	TGTGCCAGCAGACGACCACAGGGGGTTGCGGGAAACACCATATATTTT	CASRRPQGVAGNTIYF
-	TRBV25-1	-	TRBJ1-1	TGTGCCAGCAGTCCGGCCGGGGCTGGCGCGGGGAACACTGAAGCTTTCTTT	CASSPAGAGAGNTEAFF
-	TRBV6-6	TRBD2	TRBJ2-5	TGTGCCAGCAGCCTCCGACTAGCGGGAGCGGGAGAGACCCAGTACTTC	CASSLRLAGAGETQYF
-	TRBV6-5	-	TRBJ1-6	TGTGCCAGCAGTCCAGGCAGCTCCTATAATTCACCCCTCCACTTT	CASSPGSSYNSPLHF
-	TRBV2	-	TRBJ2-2	TGTGCCAGCAGTCCAGGGACAACCGGGGAGCTGTTTTTT	CASSPGTTGELFF
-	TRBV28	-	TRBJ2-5	TGTGCCAGCAGCCGGGGGCAAGAGACCCAGTACTTC	CASSRGQETQYF
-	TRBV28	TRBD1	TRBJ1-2	TGTGCCAGCAGTTTCACAGGGGACGGCTACACCTTC	CASSFTGDGYTF
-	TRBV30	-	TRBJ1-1	TGTGCCTGGAGTGTAGGGTGGCGAGAAACTGAAGCTTTCTTT	CAWSVGWRETEAFF
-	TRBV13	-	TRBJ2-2	TGTGCCAGCAGTCTATCGGGACCGCCATTTCCCCTGTTTTTT	CASSLSGPPFPLFF
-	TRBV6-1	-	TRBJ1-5	TGTGCCAGCAGAAGAGATTTGTGGGACAATCAGCCCCAGCATTTT	CASRRDLWDNQPQHF
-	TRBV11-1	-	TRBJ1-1	TGTGCCAGCAGCCCACTGAAAGGCACTGAAGCTTTCTTT	CASSPLKGTEAFF
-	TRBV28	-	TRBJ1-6	TGTGCCAGCAGTTCCCAAGCGGCGGGAGATTCACCCCTCCACTTT	CASSSQAAGDSPLHF
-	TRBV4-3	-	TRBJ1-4	TGCGCCAGCAGACAGATTGGGGGGGGCCCAACTAATGAAAAACTGTTTTTT	CASRQIGGGPTNEKLFF
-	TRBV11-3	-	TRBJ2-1	TGTGCCAGCAGCTTACGCCCCGGCTCCTACAATGAGCAGTTCTTC	CASSLRPGSYNEQFF
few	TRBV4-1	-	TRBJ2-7	TGCGCCAGCAGCCGCCAGGGGCTACCCTACGAGCAGTACTTC	CASSRQGLPYEQYF
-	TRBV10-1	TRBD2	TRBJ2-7	TGCGCCAGCAGTCCGGGGGGTACCTACGAGCAGTACTTC	CASSPGGTYEQYF
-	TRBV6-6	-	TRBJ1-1	TGTGCCAGCAGTTACCCCGAAACGGCGGGCGCTGAAGCTTTCTTT	CASSYPETAGAEAFF
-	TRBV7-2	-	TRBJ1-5	TGTGCCAGCAGTTGGGGCGCCGGGCAGCCCCAGCATTTT	CASSWGAGQPQHF
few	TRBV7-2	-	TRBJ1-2	TGTGCCAGCAGCTTGGTCGAGAGTATCTATGGCTACACCTTC	CASSLVESIYGYTF
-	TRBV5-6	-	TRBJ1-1	TGTGCCAGCAGCCCCGATGTAGGTGCTGAAGCTTTCTTT	CASSPDVGAEAFF
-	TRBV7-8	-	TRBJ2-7	TGTGCCAGCAGCTTCGGGCCAACCTACGAGCAGTACTTC	CASSFGPTYEQYF
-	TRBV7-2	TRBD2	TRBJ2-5	TGTGCCAGCAGCCTAAGTTGGTGGACTAGCTCTCCCGAGACCCAGTACTTC	CASSLSWWTSSPETQYF
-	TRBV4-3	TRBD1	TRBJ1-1	TGCGCCAGCAGCCAGGACCGATCGACAGGGGCAATGAACACTGAAGCTTTCTTT	CASSQDRSTGAMNTEAFF
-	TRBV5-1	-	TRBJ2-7	TGCGCCAGCACCCTAGACGGTTACAACTACGAGCAGTACTTC	CASTLDGYNYEQYF
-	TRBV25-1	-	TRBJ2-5	TGTGCCAGCAGTGTATCTCCCGGGGAGGCCCAAGAGACCCAGTACTTC	CASSVSPGEAQETQYF
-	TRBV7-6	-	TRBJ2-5	TGTGCCAGCAGCTTTTCCTTACAGGGGAGGTACCAAGAGACCCAGTACTTC	CASSFSLQGRYQETQYF
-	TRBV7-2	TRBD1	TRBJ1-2	TGTGCCAGCAGGCGGGGACAGGAGATTTATGGCTACACCTTC	CASRRGQEIYGYTF
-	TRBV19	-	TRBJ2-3	TGTGCCAGTAGGCAAGAGTTCACAGATACGCAGTATTTT	CASRQEFTDTQYF
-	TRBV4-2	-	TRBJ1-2	TGTGCCAGCAGCCAAGCTTTCGCAGGGATTGATGGCTACACCTTC	CASSQAFAGIDGYTF
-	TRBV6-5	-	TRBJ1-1	TGTGCCAGCAGACCGGGAGGGTGGACTGAAGCTTTCTTT	CASRPGGWTEAFF
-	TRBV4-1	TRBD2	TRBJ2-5	TGCGCCAGCAGCCGAAAACGGGCTAGCGGGAGCGGGGGGAGGGAAGAGACCCAGTACTTC	CASSRKRASGSGGREETQYF
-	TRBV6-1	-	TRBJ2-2	TGTGCCAGCACAGGGGCCACCGGGGAGCTGTTTTTT	CASTGATGELFF
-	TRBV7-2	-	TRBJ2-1	TGTGCCAGCACTCTTTCGATGGGTGAGCAGTTCTTC	CASTLSMGEQFF
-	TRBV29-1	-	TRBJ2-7	TGCAGCGCCAAGGACGGTTCCTACGAGCAGTACTTC	CSAKDGSYEQYF
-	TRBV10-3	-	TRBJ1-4	TGTGCCATCAGTGATGAGGGGGGCATTAATGAAAAACTGTTTTTT	CAISDEGGINEKLFF
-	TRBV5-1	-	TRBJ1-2	TGCGCCAGCAGCTTGGATGCAAGGAATGGCTACACCTTC	CASSLDARNGYTF
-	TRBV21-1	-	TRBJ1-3	TGTGCCAGCAGGGTATTAGAACAGGGTTTATCGGGAAACACCATATATTTT	CASRVLEQGLSGNTIYF
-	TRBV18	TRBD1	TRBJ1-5	TGTGCCAGCTCACCGCCGGGGGACAGGGGACAGCCCCAGCATTTT	CASSPPGDRGQPQHF
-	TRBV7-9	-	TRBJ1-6	TGTGCCAGCAGCCAACTCACCGGGAGCGCTTATAATTCACCCCTCCACTTT	CASSQLTGSAYNSPLHF
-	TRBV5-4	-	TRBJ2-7	TGTGCCAGCAGCTTGGCCGCCCCCTCCTACGAGCAGTACTTC	CASSLAAPSYEQYF
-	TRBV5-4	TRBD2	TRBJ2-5	TGTGCCAGCAGCGCCCGACTAGCCCCCCAAGAGACCCAGTACTTC	CASSARLAPQETQYF
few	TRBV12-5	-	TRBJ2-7	TGTGCTAGTGGGCCCCCGTGGCCCTCAGGGGACGAGCAGTACTTC	CASGPPWPSGDEQYF
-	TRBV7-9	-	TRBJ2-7	TGTGCCAGCAGCTTGGGGGCAGGGGTATTATACGAGCAGTACTTC	CASSLGAGVLYEQYF
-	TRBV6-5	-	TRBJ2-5	TGTGCCAGCAGTTACTCGATACCCCGAGAAGAGACCCAGTACTTC	CASSYSIPREETQYF
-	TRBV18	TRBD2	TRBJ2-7	TGTGCCAGCTCACCCCGGGTAGCGGGAGTCGGCCACGAGCAGTACTTC	CASSPRVAGVGHEQYF
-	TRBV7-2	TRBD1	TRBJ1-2	TGTGCCAGCAGCGCCACCGGGACAGCCATCAATGGCTACACCTTC	CASSATGTAINGYTF